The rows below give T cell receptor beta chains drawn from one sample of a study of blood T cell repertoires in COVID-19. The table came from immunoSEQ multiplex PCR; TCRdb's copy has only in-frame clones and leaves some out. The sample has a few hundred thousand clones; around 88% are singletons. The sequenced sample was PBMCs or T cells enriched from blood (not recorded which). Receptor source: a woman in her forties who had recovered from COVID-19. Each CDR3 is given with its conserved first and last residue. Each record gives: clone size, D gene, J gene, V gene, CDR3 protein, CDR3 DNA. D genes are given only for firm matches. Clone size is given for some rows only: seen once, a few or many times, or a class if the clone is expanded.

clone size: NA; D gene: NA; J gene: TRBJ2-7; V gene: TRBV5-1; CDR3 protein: CASSGDQGPYEQYF; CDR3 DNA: TGCGCCAGCAGCGGTGACCAGGGGCCCTACGAGCAGTACTTC
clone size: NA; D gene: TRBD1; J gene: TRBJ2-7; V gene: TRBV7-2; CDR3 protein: CASSNWDRTYEQYF; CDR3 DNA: TGTGCCAGCAGCAACTGGGACAGGACCTACGAGCAGTACTTC
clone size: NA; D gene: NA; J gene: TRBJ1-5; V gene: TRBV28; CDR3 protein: CASSLMGLGNQPQHF; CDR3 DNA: TGTGCCAGCAGTTTAATGGGGCTTGGCAATCAGCCCCAGCATTTT
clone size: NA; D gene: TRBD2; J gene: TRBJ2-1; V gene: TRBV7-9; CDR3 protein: CASSLEAGGWNEQFF; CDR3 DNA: TGTGCCAGCAGCTTAGAGGCGGGAGGGTGGAATGAGCAGTTCTTC
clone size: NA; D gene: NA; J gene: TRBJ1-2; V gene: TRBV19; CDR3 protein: CASSIWQGGGYTF; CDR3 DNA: TGTGCCAGTAGTATTTGGCAGGGAGGTGGCTACACCTTC
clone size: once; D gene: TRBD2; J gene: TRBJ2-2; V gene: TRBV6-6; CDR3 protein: CASRPSGANTGELFF; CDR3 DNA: TGTGCCAGCAGGCCTAGCGGGGCGAACACCGGGGAGCTGTTTTTT
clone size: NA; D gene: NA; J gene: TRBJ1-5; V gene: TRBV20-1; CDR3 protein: CSASLGNQPQHF; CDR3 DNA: TGCAGTGCTAGTCTAGGCAATCAGCCCCAGCATTTT
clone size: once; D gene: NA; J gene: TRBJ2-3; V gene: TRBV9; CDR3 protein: CASSVDRQDTQYF; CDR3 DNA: TGTGCCAGCAGCGTAGACAGGCAAGATACGCAGTATTTT
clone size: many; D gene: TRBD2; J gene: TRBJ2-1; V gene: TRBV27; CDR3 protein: CASSFNAGVGQFF; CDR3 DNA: TGTGCCAGCAGTTTTAACGCGGGAGTGGGGCAGTTCTTC
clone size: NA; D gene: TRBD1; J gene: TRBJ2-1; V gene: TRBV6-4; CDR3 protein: CASSDGQGPNNEQFF; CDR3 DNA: TGTGCCAGCAGTGACGGACAGGGCCCCAACAATGAGCAGTTCTTC
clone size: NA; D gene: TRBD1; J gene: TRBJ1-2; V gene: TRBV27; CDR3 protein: CASSLLGSGQYGYTF; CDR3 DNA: TGTGCCAGCAGTTTATTGGGTTCGGGACAGTATGGCTACACCTTC
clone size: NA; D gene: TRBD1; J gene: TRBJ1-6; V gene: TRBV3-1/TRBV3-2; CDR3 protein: CASSPPGGDNSPLHF; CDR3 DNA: TGTGCCAGCAGCCCTCCAGGGGGTGATAATTCACCCCTCCACTTT
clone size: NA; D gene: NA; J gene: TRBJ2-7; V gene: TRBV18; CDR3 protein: CASSPRGSYEQYF; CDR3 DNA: TGTGCCAGCTCACCCCGGGGCTCCTACGAGCAGTACTTC
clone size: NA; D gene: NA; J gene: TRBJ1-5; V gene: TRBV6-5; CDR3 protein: CASSYGGANNQPQHF; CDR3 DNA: TGTGCCAGCAGTTACGGAGGGGCTAACAATCAGCCCCAGCATTTT
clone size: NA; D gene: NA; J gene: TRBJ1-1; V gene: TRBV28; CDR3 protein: CASSPRNEAFF; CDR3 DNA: TGTGCCAGCAGCCCGCGTAATGAAGCTTTCTTT
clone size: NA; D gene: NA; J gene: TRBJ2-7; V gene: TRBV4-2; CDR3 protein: CASSQDDAGTYEQYF; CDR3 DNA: TGTGCCAGCAGCCAAGATGATGCAGGGACCTACGAGCAGTACTTC
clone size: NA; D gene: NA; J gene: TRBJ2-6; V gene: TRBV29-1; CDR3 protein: CSAARDTDSGANVLTF; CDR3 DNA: TGCAGCGCCGCCCGGGACACGGACTCTGGGGCCAACGTCCTGACTTTC
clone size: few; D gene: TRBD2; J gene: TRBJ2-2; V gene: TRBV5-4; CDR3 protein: CASSPPGLAGGPTGELFF; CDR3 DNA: TGTGCCAGCAGCCCCCCGGGACTAGCGGGAGGGCCCACCGGGGAGCTGTTTTTT
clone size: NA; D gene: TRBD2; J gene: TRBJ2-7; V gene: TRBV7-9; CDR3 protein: CASGAGGYEQYF; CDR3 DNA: TGTGCCAGCGGGGCGGGAGGGTACGAGCAGTACTTC
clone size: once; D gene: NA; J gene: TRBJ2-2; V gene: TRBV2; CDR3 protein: CASSEGTLNTGELFF; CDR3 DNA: TGTGCCAGCAGCGAGGGGACATTAAACACCGGGGAGCTGTTTTTT
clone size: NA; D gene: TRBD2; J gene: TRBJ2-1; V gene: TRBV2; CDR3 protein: CASSLAGGPYEQFF; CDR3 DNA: TGTGCCAGCAGTCTAGCGGGAGGGCCCTATGAGCAGTTCTTC
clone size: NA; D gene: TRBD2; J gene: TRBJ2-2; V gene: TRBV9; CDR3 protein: CASSVRSGSPNTGELFF; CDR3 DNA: TGTGCCAGCAGCGTTAGGAGCGGGAGTCCGAACACCGGGGAGCTGTTTTTT
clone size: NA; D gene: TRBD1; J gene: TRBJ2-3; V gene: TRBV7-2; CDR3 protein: CASSERTGLTDTQYF; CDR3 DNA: TGTGCCAGCAGCGAAAGGACAGGGCTCACAGATACGCAGTATTTT
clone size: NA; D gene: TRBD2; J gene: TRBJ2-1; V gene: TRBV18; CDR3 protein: CASSPPLAESSYNEQFF; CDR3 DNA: TGTGCCAGCTCACCACCCCTAGCGGAGTCTTCCTACAATGAGCAGTTCTTC
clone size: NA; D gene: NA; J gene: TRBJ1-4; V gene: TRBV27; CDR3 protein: CASSLSRRSNEKLFF; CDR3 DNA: TGTGCCAGCAGTTTATCTCGGAGATCTAATGAAAAACTGTTTTTT
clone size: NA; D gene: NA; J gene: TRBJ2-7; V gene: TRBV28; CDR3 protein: CASRIAGLRIYEQYF; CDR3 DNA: TGTGCCAGCAGAATCGCGGGATTGAGGATCTACGAGCAGTACTTC
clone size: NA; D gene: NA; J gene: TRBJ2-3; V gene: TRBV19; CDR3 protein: CASSIGPSTPDTQYF; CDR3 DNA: TGTGCCAGTAGTATAGGGCCTAGCACCCCAGATACGCAGTATTTT
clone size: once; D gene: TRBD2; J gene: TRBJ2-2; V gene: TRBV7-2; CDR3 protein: CASSFRTSGRTGELFF; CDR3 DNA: TGTGCCAGCAGCTTTCGGACTAGCGGGAGAACCGGGGAGCTGTTTTTT
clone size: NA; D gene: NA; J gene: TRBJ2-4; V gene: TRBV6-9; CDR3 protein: CASSYYQLQQRNIQYF; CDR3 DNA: TGTGCCAGCAGTTATTATCAACTACAACAAAGAAACATTCAGTACTTC
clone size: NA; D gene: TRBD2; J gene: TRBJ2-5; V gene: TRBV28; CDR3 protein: CASKDSGSLQETQYF; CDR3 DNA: TGTGCCAGCAAAGATAGCGGGAGCCTCCAAGAGACCCAGTACTTC
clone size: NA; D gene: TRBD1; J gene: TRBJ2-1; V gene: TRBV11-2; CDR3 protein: CASSLVAGGNEQFF; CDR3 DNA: TGTGCCAGCAGCTTAGTCGCAGGGGGCAATGAGCAGTTCTTC
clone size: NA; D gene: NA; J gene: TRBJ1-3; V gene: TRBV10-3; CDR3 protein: CAISTDGNTIYF; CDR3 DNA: TGTGCCATCAGTACAGACGGAAACACCATATATTTT
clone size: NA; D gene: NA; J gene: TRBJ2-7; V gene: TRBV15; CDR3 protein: CATSRDLGALSYEQYF; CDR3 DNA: TGTGCCACCAGCAGAGATTTAGGGGCCCTATCCTACGAGCAGTACTTC
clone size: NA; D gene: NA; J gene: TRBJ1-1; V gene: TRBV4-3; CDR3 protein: CASSLLGGTEAFF; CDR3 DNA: TGCGCCAGCAGCCTCCTAGGGGGCACTGAAGCTTTCTTT
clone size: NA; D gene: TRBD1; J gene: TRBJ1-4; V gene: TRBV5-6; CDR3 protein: CASSRTGATTNEKLFF; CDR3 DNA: TGTGCCAGCAGCAGAACAGGGGCTACAACTAATGAAAAACTGTTTTTT
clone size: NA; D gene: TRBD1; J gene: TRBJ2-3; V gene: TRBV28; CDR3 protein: CASSLNTGTGSTDTQYF; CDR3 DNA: TGTGCCAGCAGCCTTAATACCGGGACAGGGAGCACAGATACGCAGTATTTT
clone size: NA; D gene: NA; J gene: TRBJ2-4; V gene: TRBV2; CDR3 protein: CASSEGLRVAKNIQYF; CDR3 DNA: TGTGCCAGCAGTGAGGGACTCCGAGTAGCCAAAAACATTCAGTACTTC
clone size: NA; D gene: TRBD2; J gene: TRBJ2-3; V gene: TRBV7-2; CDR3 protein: CASSPPTGRERSDTQYF; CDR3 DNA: TGTGCCAGCAGTCCCCCGACGGGGCGGGAGAGGTCAGATACGCAGTATTTT
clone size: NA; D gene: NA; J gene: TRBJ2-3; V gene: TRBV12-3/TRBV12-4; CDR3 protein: CASSPGIDTQYF; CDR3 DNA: TGTGCCAGCAGCCCAGGAATAGATACGCAGTATTTT
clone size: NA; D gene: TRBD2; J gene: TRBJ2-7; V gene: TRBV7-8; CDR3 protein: CASMLAPPEASGRYEQYF; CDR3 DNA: TGTGCCAGCATGCTCGCCCCGCCCGAGGCTAGCGGAAGGTACGAGCAGTACTTC
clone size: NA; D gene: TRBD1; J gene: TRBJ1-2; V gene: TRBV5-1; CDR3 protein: CASSSHSGTGSYTF; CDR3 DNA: TGCGCCAGCAGCTCGCACTCCGGGACAGGGAGCTACACCTTC
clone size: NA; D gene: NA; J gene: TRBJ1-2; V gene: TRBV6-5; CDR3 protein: CASSIRSNYGYTF; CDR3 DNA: TGTGCCAGCAGTATCAGATCGAACTATGGCTACACCTTC
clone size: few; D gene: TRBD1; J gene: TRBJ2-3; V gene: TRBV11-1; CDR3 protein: CASSSRDRGPDTQYF; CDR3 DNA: TGTGCCAGCAGCTCCCGGGACAGGGGCCCAGATACGCAGTATTTT
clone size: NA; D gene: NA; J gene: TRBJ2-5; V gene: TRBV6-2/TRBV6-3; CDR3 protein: CASSSRTQAPAQATQYF; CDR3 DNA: TGTGCCAGCAGTTCCCGGACACAGGCTCCCGCCCAGGCGACCCAGTACTTC
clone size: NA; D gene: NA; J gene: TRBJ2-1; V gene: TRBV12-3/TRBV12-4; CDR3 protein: CASSSTVVNEQFF; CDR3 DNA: TGTGCCAGCAGTAGCACCGTAGTGAATGAGCAGTTCTTC
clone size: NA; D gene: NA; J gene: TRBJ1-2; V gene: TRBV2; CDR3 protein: CASRGTGQSYGYTF; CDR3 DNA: TGTGCCAGCAGGGGTACTGGACAGAGCTATGGCTACACCTTC
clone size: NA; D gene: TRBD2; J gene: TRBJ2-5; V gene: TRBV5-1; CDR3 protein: CASSTTGLAGGGGETQYF; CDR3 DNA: TGCGCCAGCAGCACAACGGGACTAGCGGGAGGAGGGGGAGAGACCCAGTACTTC
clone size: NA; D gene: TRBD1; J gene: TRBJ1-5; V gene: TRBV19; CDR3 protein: CASSIDRGPNQPQHF; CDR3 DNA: TGTGCCAGTAGTATAGACAGGGGGCCTAATCAGCCCCAGCATTTT
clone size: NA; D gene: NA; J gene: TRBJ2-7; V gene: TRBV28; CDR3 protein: CASSLMGPTYEQYF; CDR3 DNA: TGTGCCAGCAGTTTGATGGGGCCGACCTACGAGCAGTACTTC
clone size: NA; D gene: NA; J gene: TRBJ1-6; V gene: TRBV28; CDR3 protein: CASLAGGEPLHF; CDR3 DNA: TGTGCCAGTCTAGCGGGGGGTGAACCCCTCCACTTT
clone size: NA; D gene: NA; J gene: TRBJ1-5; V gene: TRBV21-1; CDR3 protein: CASSKAEFRGEAYNQPQHF; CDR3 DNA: TGTGCCAGCAGCAAAGCGGAATTCCGTGGGGAGGCTTACAATCAGCCCCAGCATTTT
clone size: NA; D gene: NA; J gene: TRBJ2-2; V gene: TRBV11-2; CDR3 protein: CASSLGGWGTGELFF; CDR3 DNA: TGTGCCAGCAGCTTGGGAGGCTGGGGCACCGGGGAGCTGTTTTTT
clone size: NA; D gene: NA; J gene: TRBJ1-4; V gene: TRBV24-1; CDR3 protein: CATSDGENEKLFF; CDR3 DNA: TGTGCCACCAGTGACGGGGAAAATGAAAAACTGTTTTTT
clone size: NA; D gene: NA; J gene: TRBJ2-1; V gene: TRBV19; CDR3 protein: CASSHRRPPYNEQFF; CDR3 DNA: TGTGCCAGTAGCCACCGGCGGCCGCCCTACAATGAGCAGTTCTTC
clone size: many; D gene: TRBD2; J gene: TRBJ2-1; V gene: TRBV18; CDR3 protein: CASSRGLARDYNEQFF; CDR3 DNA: TGTGCCAGCTCACGGGGACTAGCCCGAGATTACAATGAGCAGTTCTTC
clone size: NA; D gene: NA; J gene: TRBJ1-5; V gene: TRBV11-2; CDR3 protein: CASSLDLNQPQHF; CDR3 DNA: TGTGCCAGCAGCTTAGACTTAAATCAGCCCCAGCATTTT
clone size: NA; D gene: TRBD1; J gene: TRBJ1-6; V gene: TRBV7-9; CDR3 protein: CASSQRDSRSPLHF; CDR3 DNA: TGTGCCAGCAGTCAACGGGACAGTCGTTCACCCCTCCACTTT
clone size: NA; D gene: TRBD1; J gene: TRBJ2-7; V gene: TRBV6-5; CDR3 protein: CASSSRDRVSYEQYF; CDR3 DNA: TGTGCCAGCAGCTCTCGGGACAGGGTCTCCTACGAGCAGTACTTC
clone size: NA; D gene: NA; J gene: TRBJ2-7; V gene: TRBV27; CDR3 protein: CASSPRVENGEQYF; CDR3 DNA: TGTGCCAGCAGTCCCCGGGTTGAGAACGGCGAGCAGTACTTC